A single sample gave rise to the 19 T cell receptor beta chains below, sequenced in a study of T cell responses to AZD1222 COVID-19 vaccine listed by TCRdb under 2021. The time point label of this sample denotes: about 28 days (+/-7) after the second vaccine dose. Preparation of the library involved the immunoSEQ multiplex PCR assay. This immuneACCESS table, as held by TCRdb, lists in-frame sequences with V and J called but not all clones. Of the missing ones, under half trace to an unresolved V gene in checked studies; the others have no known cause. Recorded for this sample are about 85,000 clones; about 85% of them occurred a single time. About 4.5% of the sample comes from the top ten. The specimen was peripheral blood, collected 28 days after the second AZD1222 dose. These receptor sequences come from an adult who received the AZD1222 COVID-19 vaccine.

As DNA, the CDR3 is TGTGCCAGCAGCCGTTGGACTAGCGGGAGTCTCCATGAGCAGTTCTTC. It is translated as CASSRWTSGSLHEQFF. This chain connects TRBV7-2 to TRBJ2-1; 13 bases line up with TRBD2. V lost 5 bases to trimming and J lost 8 bases; unmatched junction nucleotides: 9. There are 16 residues in the CDR3. Germline V CDR1 and CDR2: SGHTA, FQGNSA.

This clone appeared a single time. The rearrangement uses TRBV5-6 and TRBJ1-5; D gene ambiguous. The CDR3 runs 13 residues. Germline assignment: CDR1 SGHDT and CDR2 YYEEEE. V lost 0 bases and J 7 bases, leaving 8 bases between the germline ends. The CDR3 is CASSLAIGQPQHF. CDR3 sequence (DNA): TGTGCCAGCAGCTTGGCCATTGGACAGCCCCAGCATTTT. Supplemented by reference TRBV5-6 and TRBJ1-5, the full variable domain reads DAGVTQSPTHLIKTRGQQVTLRCSPKSGHDTVSWYQQALGQGPQFIFQYYEEEERQRGNFPDRFSGHQFPNYSSELNVNALLLGDSALYLCASSLAIGQPQHFGDGTRLSIL.

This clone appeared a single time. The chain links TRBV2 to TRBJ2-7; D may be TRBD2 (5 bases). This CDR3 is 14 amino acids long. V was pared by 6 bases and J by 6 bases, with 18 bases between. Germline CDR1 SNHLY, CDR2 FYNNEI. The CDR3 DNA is TGTGCCAGCAGCCCCTGGAGAGGGCGAGTCGAGCAGTACTTC. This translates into CASSPWRGRVEQYF.

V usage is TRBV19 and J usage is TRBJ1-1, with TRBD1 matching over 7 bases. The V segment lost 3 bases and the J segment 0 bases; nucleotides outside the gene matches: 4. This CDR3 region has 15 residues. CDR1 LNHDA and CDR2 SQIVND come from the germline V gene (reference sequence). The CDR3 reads CASSISGGLNTEAFF. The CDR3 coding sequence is TGTGCCAGTAGTATTTCAGGGGGACTGAACACTGAAGCTTTCTTT.

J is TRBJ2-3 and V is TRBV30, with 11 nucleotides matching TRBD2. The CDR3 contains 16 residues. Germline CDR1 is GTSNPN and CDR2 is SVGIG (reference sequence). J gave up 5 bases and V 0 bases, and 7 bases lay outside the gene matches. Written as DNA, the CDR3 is TGTGCCTGGAGTGTCATAGCGGGGGGGTCAATAGATACGCAGTATTTT. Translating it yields CAWSVIAGGSIDTQYF. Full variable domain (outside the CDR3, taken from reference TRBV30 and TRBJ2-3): SQTIHQWPATLVQPVGSPLSLECTVEGTSNPNLYWYRQAAGRGLQLLFYSVGIGQISSEVPQNLSASRPQDRQFILSSKKLLLSDSGFYLCAWSVIAGGSIDTQYFGPGTRLTVL.

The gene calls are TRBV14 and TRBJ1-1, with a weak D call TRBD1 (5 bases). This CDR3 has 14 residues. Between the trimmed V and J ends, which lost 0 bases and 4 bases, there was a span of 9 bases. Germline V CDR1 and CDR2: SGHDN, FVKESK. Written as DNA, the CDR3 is TGTGCCAGCAGCCAAGACCTTACAGGCACTGAAGCTTTCTTT. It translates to CASSQDLTGTEAFF.

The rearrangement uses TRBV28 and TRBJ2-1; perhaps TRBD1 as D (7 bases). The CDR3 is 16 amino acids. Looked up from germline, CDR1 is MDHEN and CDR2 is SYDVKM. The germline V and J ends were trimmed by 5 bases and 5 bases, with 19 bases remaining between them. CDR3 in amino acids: CASSSGGTENHNEQFF. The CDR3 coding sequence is TGTGCCAGCAGTAGCGGAGGGACAGAAAATCACAATGAGCAGTTCTTC. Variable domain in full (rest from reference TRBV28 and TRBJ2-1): DVKVTQSSRYLVKRTGEKVFLECVQDMDHENMFWYRQDPGLGLRLIYFSYDVKMKEKGDIPEGYSVSREKKERFSLILESASTNQTSMYLCASSSGGTENHNEQFFGPGTRLTVL.

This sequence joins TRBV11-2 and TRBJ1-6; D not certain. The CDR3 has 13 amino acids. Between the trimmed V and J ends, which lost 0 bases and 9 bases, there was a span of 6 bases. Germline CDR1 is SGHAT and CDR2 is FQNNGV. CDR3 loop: CASSLDPSSPLHF. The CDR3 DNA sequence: TGTGCCAGCAGCTTAGATCCCAGTTCACCCCTCCACTTT.

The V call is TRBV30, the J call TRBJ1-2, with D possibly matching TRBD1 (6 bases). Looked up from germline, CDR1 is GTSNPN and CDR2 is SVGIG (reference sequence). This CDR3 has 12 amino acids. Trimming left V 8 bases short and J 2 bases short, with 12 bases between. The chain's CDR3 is CAREGDNYGYTF. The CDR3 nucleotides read TGTGCCCGCGAGGGGGACAACTATGGCTACACCTTC.

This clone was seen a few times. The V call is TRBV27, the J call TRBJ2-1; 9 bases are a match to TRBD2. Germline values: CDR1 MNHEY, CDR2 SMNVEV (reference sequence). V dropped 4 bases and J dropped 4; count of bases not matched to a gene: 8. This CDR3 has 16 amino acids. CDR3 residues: CASSSSRLAAYNEQFF. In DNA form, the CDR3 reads TGTGCCAGCAGTTCGAGCCGACTAGCGGCGTACAATGAGCAGTTCTTC.

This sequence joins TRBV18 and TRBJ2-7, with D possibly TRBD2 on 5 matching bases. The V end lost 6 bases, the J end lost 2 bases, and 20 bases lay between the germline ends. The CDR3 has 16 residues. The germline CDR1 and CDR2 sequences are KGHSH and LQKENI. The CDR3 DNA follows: TGTGCCAGCTCTCTGAGTTCGGGGAGCGAAGCCTACGAGCAGTACTTC. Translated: CASSLSSGSEAYEQYF. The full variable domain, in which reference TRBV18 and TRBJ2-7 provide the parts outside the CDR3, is NAGVMQNPRHLVRRRGQEARLRCSPMKGHSHVYWYRQLPEEGLKFMVYLQKENIIDESGMPKERFSAEFPKEGPSILRIQQVVRGDSAAYFCASSLSSGSEAYEQYFGPGTRLTVT.

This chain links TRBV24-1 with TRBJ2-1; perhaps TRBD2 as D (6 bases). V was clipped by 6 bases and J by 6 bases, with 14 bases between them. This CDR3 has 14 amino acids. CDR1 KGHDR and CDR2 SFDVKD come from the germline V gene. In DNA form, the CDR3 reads TGTGCCACCAGTCACCGGGACTCGCTCAATGAGCAGTTCTTC. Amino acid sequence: CATSHRDSLNEQFF.

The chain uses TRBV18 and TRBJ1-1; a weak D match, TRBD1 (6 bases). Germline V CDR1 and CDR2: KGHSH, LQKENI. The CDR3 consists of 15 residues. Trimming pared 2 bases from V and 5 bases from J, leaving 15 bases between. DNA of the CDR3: TGTGCCAGCTCACCAGACTTGGGGGCCCCGACTGAAGCTTTCTTT. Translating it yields CASSPDLGAPTEAFF.

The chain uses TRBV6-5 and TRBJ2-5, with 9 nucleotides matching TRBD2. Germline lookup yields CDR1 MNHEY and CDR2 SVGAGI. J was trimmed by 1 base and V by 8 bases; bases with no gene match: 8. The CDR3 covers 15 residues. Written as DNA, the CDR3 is TGTGCCAGCGGGGATGCGGGGGGGACCCAAGAGACCCAGTACTTC. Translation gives CASGDAGGTQETQYF.

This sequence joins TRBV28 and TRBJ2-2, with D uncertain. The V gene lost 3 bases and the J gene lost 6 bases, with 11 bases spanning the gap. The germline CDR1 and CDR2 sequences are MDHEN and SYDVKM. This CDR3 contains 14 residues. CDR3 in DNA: TGTGCCAGCAGTTTGAGAGGTGGGGCCGGGGAGCTGTTTTTT. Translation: CASSLRGGAGELFF.

CDR3 DNA: TGTGCCAGTAGTATATCTCCTGGACTAGCGGGGACCTACGAGCAGTACTTC. It specifies CASSISPGLAGTYEQYF. The chain has TRBV19 and TRBJ2-7, with 12 bases fitting TRBD2. The CDR3 has 17 residues. Germline CDR1 reads LNHDA; CDR2 reads SQIVND (reference sequence). Trimming at V came to 2 bases and at J to 2 bases, leaving 7 bases not matched to a gene.

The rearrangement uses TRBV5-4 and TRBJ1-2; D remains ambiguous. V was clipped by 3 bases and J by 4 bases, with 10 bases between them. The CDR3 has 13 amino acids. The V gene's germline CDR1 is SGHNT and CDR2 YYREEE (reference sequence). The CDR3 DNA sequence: TGTGCCAGCAGCTGGACGGGGAGCTATGGCTACACCTTC. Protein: CASSWTGSYGYTF.

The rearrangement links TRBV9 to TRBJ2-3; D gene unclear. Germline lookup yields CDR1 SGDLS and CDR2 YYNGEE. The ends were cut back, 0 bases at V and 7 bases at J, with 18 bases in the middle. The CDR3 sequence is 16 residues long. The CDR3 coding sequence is TGTGCCAGCAGCGTAGATCCCTGGAGTGGCATGAATACGCAGTATTTT. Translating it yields CASSVDPWSGMNTQYF.

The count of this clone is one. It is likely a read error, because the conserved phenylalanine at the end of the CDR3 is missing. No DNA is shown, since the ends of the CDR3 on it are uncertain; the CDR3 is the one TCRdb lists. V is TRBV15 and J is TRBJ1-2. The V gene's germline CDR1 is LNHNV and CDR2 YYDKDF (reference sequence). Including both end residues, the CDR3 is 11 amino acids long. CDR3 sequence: CATSNGPIPTV.